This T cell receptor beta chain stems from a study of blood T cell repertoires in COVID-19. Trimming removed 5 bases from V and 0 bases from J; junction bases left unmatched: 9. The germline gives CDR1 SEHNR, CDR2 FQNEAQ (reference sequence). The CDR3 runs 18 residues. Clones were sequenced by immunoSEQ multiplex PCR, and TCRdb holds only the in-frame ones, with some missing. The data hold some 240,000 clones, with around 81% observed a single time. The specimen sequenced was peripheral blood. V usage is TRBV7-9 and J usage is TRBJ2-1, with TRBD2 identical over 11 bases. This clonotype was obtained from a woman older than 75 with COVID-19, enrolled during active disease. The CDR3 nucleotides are TGTGCCAGCAGCCCAGGGCTAGCGGGGGGAAGCTCCTACAATGAGCAGTTCTTC. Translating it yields CASSPGLAGGSSYNEQFF.